The 14 T cell receptor beta chains presented below share a single source sample, sequenced in a study of early T cells in non-severe SARS-CoV-2 infection. TCRdb recomputed calls from the 5' RACE reads with MiXCR, one row per CDR3 protein. Among 30,000 to 45,000 distinct CDR3 sequences listed, 5% to 6.5% were seen once. The sample taken for sequencing was whole blood. The source of these receptors is an adult who was a healthcare worker with PCR-confirmed SARS-CoV-2 infection or an uninfected control (not recorded which).

The sample holds one count of this clonotype. V and J are TRBV5-6 and TRBJ2-2, with D hard to call. The CDR3 loop spans 13 amino acids. Germline CDR1 reads SGHDT; CDR2 reads YYEEEE. With 0 bases removed from V and 5 bases from J, the gap between germline ends came to 5 bases. CDR3: CASSLDPTGELFF. Here the CDR3 DNA reads TGTGCCAGCAGCTTGGACCCTACCGGGGAGCTGTTTTTT.

This clonotype was found a few times. The chain couples TRBV5-4 to TRBJ2-3; D uncertain. With 1 base removed from V and 4 bases from J, the gap between germline ends came to 10 bases. Germline V lookup: CDR1 SGHNT, CDR2 YYREEE (reference sequence). The CDR3 totals 14 residues. The CDR3 DNA reads as TGTGCCAGCAGCTTGACTCCGGTGGCAGATACGCAGTATTTT. Its translation: CASSLTPVADTQYF.

Comment on this clonotype: This clone may be a read error of a much larger clone one base away. The chain links TRBV6-2 or TRBV6-3 to TRBJ1-5; tentative D call: TRBD1 (5 bases). The CDR3 is 15 residues long. CDR1 and CDR2 (germline): MNHEY, SVGEGT. The DNA for the CDR3 is TGTGCCAGCAGTTACTCGTATGGGGGGAGTCAGTCCCAGCATTTT. It encodes CASSYSYGGSQSQHF.

This clonotype has a count of ten or more. The V and J genes are TRBV7-2 and TRBJ2-3; D might be TRBD1 or TRBD2, each matching 5 bases. The germline V gene has CDR1 SGHTA and CDR2 FQGNSA. Trimming shortened V by 1 base and J by 1 base, and 12 bases separated the two germline ends. This CDR3 is 16 amino acids long. DNA for the CDR3: TGTGCCAGCAGCTTAGTTTGGCGAGGGGGCACAGATACGCAGTATTTT. Translated: CASSLVWRGGTDTQYF.

The rearrangement links TRBV7-3 to TRBJ2-2; 7 nucleotides line up with TRBD2. The CDR3 is made up of 18 amino acids. CDR1 is SGHTA, CDR2 FQGTGA, per germline. Germline trimming cut 2 bases from V and 1 base from J; bases unmatched to any gene: 10. CDR3 residues: CASSLFSSGTLNTGELFF. CDR3 in DNA: TGTGCCAGCAGCTTATTTTCTAGCGGCACCTTGAACACCGGGGAGCTGTTTTTT.

This clonotype was seen at least ten times. J is TRBJ2-7 and V is TRBV28; maybe TRBD2 (5 bases). V was pared by 2 bases and J by 1 base, with 12 bases between. The germline V gene encodes CDR1 MDHEN and CDR2 SYDVKM. The CDR3 is 15 amino acids. The CDR3 is CASSLIGVLSYEQYF. CDR3 nucleotide sequence: TGTGCCAGCAGTTTAATCGGGGTTTTGTCCTACGAGCAGTACTTC. The full variable domain, with the rest looked up from reference TRBV28 and TRBJ2-7, is DVKVTQSSRYLVKRTGEKVFLECVQDMDHENMFWYRQDPGLGLRLIYFSYDVKMKEKGDIPEGYSVSREKKERFSLILESASTNQTSMYLCASSLIGVLSYEQYFGPGTRLTVT.

This clonotype was seen many times. The gene calls are TRBV10-3 and TRBJ2-1; D is unclear. Germline assignment: CDR1 ENHRY and CDR2 SYGVKD. V shed 0 bases and J shed 7 bases, with 7 bases lying between them. This CDR3 is built from 13 residues. The CDR3 loop reads CAISESQENEQFF. The DNA for the CDR3 is TGTGCCATCAGTGAGTCCCAGGAGAATGAGCAGTTCTTC.

This chain joins TRBV20-1 and TRBJ2-1; TRBD2 aligns across 11 bases. The length of the CDR3 is 15 residues. Germline loops: CDR1 DFQATT, CDR2 SNEGSKA (reference sequence). J was trimmed by 10 bases and V by 8 bases; bases with no gene match: 16. Written as DNA, the CDR3 is TGCAGTACCAACCGTCCAGTAGCGGGGGGGAGGGAGCAGTTCTTC. This sequence encodes CSTNRPVAGGREQFF.

The V and J genes are TRBV20-1 and TRBJ2-3; 10 bases map to TRBD2. CDR3 size: 16 residues. After removal of 0 bases from V and 3 bases from J, the junction contained 6 bases not matched to a gene. The germline gives CDR1 DFQATT, CDR2 SNEGSKA (reference sequence). The CDR3 region has the DNA TGCAGTGCTAGAGATCACAAGCGGGAGGGGACAGATACGCAGTATTTT. Translation gives CSARDHKREGTDTQYF.

There are many counts of this clonotype. The chain couples TRBV10-3 to TRBJ2-3; D call uncertain. The CDR3 length is 13 residues. Germline V gives CDR1 ENHRY, CDR2 SYGVKD. The V gene lost 3 bases and the J gene lost 0 bases, with 4 bases spanning the gap. DNA of the CDR3: TGTGCCATCAGTGACTACAGCACAGATACGCAGTATTTT. It yields the protein CAISDYSTDTQYF.

This clonotype was observed at least ten times. The gene calls are TRBV20-1 and TRBJ1-2, with TRBD1 as a possible D gene (5 bases). Germline values: CDR1 DFQATT, CDR2 SNEGSKA (reference sequence). This CDR3 contains 13 residues. Trimming removed 6 bases at V and 4 bases at J, with 15 bases between. The CDR3 sequence is CSAGEGQGYGYTF. The CDR3 DNA reads as TGCAGTGCCGGGGAGGGGCAGGGCTATGGCTACACCTTC.

This clonotype was seen repeatedly, ten times or more. The chain employs TRBV5-1 and TRBJ2-7; D possibly corresponds to TRBD1 (5 bases). The CDR3 covers 14 residues. Trimming took off 1 base at V and 0 bases at J, with 8 bases between the two ends. Looked up from germline, CDR1 is SGHRS and CDR2 is YFSETQ. Written as DNA, the CDR3 is TGCGCCAGCAGCTTGTCCACAGGCTCCTACGAGCAGTACTTC. Translated, it gives CASSLSTGSYEQYF.

This clonotype was counted many times. The chain has TRBV7-3 and TRBJ1-1, with D perhaps matching TRBD1 (5 bases). Trimming pared 0 bases from V and 11 bases from J, leaving 13 bases between. The V gene's germline CDR1 is SGHTA and CDR2 FQGTGA. The CDR3 contains 13 residues. CDR3 loop: CASSLTQGGAAFF. The CDR3 region has the DNA TGTGCCAGCAGCTTAACCCAGGGCGGTGCGGCTTTCTTT.

This clonotype showed up many times. J is TRBJ2-7 and V is TRBV20-1; perhaps TRBD1 as D (5 bases). V was pared by 3 bases and J by 2 bases, with 14 bases between. The germline gives CDR1 DFQATT, CDR2 SNEGSKA (reference sequence). There are 14 residues in the CDR3. CDR3 residues: CSARKTGQTYEQYF. Here the CDR3 DNA reads TGCAGTGCTAGGAAAACCGGACAAACCTACGAGCAGTACTTC.